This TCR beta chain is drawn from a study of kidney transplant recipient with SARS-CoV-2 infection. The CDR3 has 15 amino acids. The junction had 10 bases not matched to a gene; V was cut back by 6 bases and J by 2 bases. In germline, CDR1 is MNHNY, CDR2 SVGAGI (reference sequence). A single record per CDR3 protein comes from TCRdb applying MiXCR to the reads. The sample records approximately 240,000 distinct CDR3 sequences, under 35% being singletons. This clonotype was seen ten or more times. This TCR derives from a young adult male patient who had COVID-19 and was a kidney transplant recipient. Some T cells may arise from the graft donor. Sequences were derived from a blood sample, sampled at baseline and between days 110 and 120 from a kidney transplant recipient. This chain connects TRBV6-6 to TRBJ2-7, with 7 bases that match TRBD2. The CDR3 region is CASSFSGQTAYEQYF. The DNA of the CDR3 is TGTGCCAGCAGCTTTAGCGGGCAAACCGCCTACGAGCAGTACTTC.